What follows describes a single T cell receptor (beta chain). This entry belongs to a study of blood T cell repertoires in COVID-19. Study information: T cells, B-cell-depleted T cells, or PBMCs supplied cDNA or gDNA.

Assay: immunoSEQ multiplex PCR; the TCRdb copy retains only in-frame clones and omits some. In the table there are some 110,000 clones, 85% to 90% of which are singletons. Germline loops: CDR1 LNHNV, CDR2 YYDKDF (reference sequence). The ends lost 5 bases at V and 1 base at J; junction bases unmatched: 10. The CDR3 spans 18 residues. Specimen: peripheral blood. The origin of this receptor is a human donor in a cohort sampled during active COVID-19. The J gene is TRBJ2-5, the V gene TRBV15; TRBD2 agrees at 13 bases. CDR3 DNA: TGTGCCACCAGCGGTGCGGGACTAGCGGGGAGAATCCAAGAGACCCAGTACTTC. Translating it yields CATSGAGLAGRIQETQYF.